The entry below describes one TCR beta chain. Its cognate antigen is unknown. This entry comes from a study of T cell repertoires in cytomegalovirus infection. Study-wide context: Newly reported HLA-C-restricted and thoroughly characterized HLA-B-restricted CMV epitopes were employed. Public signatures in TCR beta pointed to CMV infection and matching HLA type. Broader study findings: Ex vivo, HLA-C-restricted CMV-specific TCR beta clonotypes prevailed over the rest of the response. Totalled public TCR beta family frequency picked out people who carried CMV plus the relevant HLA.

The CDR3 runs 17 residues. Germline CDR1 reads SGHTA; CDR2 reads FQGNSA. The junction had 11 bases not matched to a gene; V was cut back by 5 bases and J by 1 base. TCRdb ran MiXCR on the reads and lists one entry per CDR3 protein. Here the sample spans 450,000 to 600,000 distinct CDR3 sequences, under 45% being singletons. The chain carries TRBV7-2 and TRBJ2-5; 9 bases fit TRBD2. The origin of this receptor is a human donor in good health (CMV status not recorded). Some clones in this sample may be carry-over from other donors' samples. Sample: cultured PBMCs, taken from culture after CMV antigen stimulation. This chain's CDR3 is CASSRRWVAGVQETQYF. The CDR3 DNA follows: TGTGCCAGCAGCCGCCGGTGGGTAGCGGGAGTCCAAGAGACCCAGTACTTC.